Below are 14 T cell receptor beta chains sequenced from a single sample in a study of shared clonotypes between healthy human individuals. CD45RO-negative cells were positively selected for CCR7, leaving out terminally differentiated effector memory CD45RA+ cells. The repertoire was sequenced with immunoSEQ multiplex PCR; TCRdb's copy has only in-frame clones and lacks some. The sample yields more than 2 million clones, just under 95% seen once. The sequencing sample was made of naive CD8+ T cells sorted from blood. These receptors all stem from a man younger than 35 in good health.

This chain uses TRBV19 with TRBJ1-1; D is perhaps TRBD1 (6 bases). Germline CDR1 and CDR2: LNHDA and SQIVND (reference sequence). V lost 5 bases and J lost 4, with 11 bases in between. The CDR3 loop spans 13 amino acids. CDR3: CASSPRTVTEAFF. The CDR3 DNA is TGTGCCAGTAGTCCACGGACAGTCACTGAAGCTTTCTTT.

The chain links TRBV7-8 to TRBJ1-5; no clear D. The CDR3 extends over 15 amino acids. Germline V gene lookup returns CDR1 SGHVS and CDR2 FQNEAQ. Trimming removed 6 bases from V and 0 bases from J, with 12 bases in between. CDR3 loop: CASSPTEYSNQPQHF. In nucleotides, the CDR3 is TGTGCCAGCAGTCCGACTGAGTATAGCAATCAGCCCCAGCATTTT.

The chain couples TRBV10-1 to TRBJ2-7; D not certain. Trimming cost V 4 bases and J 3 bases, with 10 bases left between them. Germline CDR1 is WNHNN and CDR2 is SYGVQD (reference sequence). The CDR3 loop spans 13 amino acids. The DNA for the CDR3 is TGCGCCAGCAGTGTGGACGGAGACTACGAGCAGTACTTC. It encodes CASSVDGDYEQYF.

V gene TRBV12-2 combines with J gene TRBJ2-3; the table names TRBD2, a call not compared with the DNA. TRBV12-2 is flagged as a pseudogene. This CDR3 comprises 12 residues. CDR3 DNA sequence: TGTGCAAGTCGCTTGGAGCGGGATACGCAGTATTTT. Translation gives CASRLERDTQYF.

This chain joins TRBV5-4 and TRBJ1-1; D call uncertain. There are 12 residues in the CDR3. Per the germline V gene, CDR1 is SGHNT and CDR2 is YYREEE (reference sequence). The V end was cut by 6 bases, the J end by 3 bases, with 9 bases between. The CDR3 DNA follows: TGTGCCAGCACCTTTGGACACACTGAAGCTTTCTTT. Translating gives CASTFGHTEAFF.

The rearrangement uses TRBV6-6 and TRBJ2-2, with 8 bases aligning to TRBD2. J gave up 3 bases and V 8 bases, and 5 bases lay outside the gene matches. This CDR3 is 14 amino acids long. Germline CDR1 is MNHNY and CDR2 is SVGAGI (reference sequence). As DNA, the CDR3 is TGTGCCAGCGGGATAGCGGGGTACACCGGGGAGCTGTTTTTT. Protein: CASGIAGYTGELFF.

The CDR3 bases are TGCGCCAGCAGCGAGGACGGCTTCTCCTACGAGCAGTACTTC. Its translation: CASSEDGFSYEQYF. J is TRBJ2-7 and V is TRBV5-1; D ambiguous. The V end lost 4 bases, the J end lost 0 bases, and 11 bases lay between the germline ends. The CDR3 runs to 14 residues. CDR1 is SGHRS and CDR2 is YFSETQ in the germline V gene.

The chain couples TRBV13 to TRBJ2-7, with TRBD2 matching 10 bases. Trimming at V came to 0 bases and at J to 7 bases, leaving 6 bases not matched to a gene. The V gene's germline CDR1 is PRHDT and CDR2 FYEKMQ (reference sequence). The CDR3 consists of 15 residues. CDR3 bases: TGTGCCAGCAGCTTAGGAGCGGGAGGGCCGTGGGAGCAGTACTTC. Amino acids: CASSLGAGGPWEQYF.

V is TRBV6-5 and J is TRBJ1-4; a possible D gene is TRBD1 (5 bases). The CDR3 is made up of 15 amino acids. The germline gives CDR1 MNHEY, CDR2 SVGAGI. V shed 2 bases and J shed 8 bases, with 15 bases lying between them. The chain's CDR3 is CASSYEYGAGEKLFF. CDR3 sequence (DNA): TGTGCCAGCAGTTACGAGTACGGGGCAGGGGAAAAACTGTTTTTT.

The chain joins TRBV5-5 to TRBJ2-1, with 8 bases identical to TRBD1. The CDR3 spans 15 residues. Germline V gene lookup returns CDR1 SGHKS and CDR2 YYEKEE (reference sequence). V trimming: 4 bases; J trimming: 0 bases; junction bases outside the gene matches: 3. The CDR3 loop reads CASSQDRDSYNEQFF. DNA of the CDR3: TGTGCCAGCAGCCAGGACAGGGACTCCTACAATGAGCAGTTCTTC. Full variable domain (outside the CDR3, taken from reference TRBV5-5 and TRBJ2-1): DAGVTQSPTHLIKTRGQQVTLRCSPISGHKSVSWYQQVLGQGPQFIFQYYEKEERGRGNFPDRFSARQFPNYSSELNVNALLLGDSALYLCASSQDRDSYNEQFFGPGTRLTVL.

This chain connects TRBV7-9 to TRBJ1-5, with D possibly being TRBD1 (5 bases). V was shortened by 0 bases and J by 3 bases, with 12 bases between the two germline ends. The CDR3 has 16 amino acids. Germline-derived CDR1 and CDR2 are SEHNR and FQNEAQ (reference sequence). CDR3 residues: CASSLARGTVNQPQHF. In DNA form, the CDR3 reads TGTGCCAGCAGCTTAGCGCGGGGGACGGTCAATCAGCCCCAGCATTTT.

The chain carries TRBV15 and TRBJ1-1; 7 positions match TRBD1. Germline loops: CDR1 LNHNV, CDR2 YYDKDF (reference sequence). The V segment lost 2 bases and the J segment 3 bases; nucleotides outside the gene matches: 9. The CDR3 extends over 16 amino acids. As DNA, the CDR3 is TGTGCCACCAGCAGATTACGACAGGGAAAGGACACTGAAGCTTTCTTT. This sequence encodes CATSRLRQGKDTEAFF.

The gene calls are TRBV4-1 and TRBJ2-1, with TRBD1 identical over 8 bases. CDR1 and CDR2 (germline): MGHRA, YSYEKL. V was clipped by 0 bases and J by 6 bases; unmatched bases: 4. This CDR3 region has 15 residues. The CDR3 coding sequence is TGCGCCAGCAGCCAAGACAGGGGGCTGGGCAATGAGCAGTTCTTC. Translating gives CASSQDRGLGNEQFF.

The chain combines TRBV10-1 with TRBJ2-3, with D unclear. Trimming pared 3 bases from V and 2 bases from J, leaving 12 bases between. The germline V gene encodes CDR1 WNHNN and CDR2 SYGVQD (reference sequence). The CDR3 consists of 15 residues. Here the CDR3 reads CASSEDFPHTDTQYF. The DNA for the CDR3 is TGCGCCAGCAGTGAAGACTTTCCCCACACAGATACGCAGTATTTT.